This TCR beta chain was identified during a study of identifying expanded T cells in peripheral blood. This clone has a handful of counts. The length of the CDR3 is 15 residues. Per the germline V gene, CDR1 is SGHRS and CDR2 is YFSETQ. V gave up 5 bases and J gave up 0 bases; unmatched junction bases: 5. Sequencing was performed with immunoSEQ multiplex PCR; in TCRdb, only in-frame clones are kept and a portion is missing. Here the sample spans 60,000 to 65,000 clones, around four fifths being singletons. The sequencing sample was made of blood. This chain joins TRBV5-1 and TRBJ2-7, with TRBD2 identical over 10 bases. The sequence derives from a person aged 18 to 69 in good health. The CDR3 reads CASSGAGGSSYEQYF. The CDR3 nucleotides are TGCGCCAGCAGTGGAGCGGGAGGGAGCTCCTACGAGCAGTACTTC.